This T cell receptor beta chain was found in a study of T-cell memory formation after mild COVID-19. Study information: Largely, TCR clusters stayed within a single donor. Study results and limitations: A subset of responding clones appeared in pre-infection memory, suggesting cross-reactive memory joined. What remained unconfirmed was the SARS-CoV-2 specificity of second-wave clones peaking on day 37.

TCRalpha and TCRbeta libraries used 5'RACE with constant-segment primers and UMIs. TCRdb reprocessed the 5' RACE reads via MiXCR and lists one record per CDR3 protein. This table has approximately 340,000 distinct CDR3 sequences, roughly 13% appearing once. V trimming: 4 bases; J trimming: 8 bases; junction bases outside the gene matches: 7. Germline V gives CDR1 SGDLS, CDR2 YYNGEE. This CDR3 is built from 14 residues. Only a few counts were recorded for this clonotype. Its antigen is currently unknown. The sequence was obtained from a man aged 18 to 30 who had mild COVID-19 (a few samples of this study predate the infection). Cell type and time point are not known. V is TRBV9 and J is TRBJ1-4, with 8 bases that match TRBD1. The sequencing input was PBMCs or a T cell subset sorted from them (not recorded which). In DNA, the CDR3 is TGTGCCAGCAGCCGAGACAGGGGAGAGGAAAAACTGTTTTTT. It specifies CASSRDRGEEKLFF.